This TCR beta chain was identified in a study of human T cells and chemical hapten exposure. Study overall: Patients had diphenylcyclopropenone applied to the scalp weekly throughout the approximately 22-week study. Patients, chiefly female, had alopecia areata, totalis or universalis. Study results and caveats: Sensitizing to DPC left TCRs with a frequency above 1 in 1000 unaltered. Expanded TCR sets contained significantly more large CDR3 similarity clusters than controls.

This clonotype showed up many times. Its target is unknown. Germline CDR1 is SQVTM and CDR2 is ANQGSEA. V was pared by 7 bases and J by 6 bases, with 15 bases between. CDR3 length: 13 residues. The sample's time point: patch test 2, 6 weeks after DPC sensitization. Sample treatment: therapeutic diphenylcyclopropenone sensitization with weekly scalp DPC. A single record per CDR3 protein comes from TCRdb applying MiXCR to the RACE reads. The sample includes 65,000 to 90,000 distinct CDR3 sequences, about 6.3% of them seen just once. This chain joins TRBV29-1 and TRBJ1-4, with TRBD1 as a possible D gene (5 bases). The sequenced sample was whole blood, obtained in connection with sensitization to the hapten diphenylcyclopropenone (DPC). This sequence originates from a woman aged 25 to 39 with alopecia areata. Some clones in this sample may be carry-over from other donors' samples. The CDR3 region is CSAISRADEKLFF. CDR3 coding DNA: TGCAGCGCGATATCCAGGGCCGATGAAAAACTGTTTTTT.